This TCR beta chain was observed in a study of CD8 T cells in ankylosing spondylitis. Study observations and caveats: A TCR beta motif of about eight highly homologous variants seemed to mark ankylosing spondylitis blood.

This CDR3 spans 13 amino acids. Trimming removed 0 bases from V and 10 bases from J, with 11 bases in between. CDR1 and CDR2 (germline): SGHTS, YDEGEE. Worth noting for this clonotype: Its target is not known.

From the 5' RACE reads, TCRdb called clonotypes with MiXCR, one entry per CDR3 protein. The sample lists 30,000 to 45,000 distinct CDR3 sequences; about 11% were seen once. Material: synovial fluid, either unsorted or a sorted T cell fraction (not recorded which). The clonotype originates from a male donor with ankylosing spondylitis. This chain links TRBV5-8 with TRBJ2-1; maybe TRBD2 (5 bases). The CDR3 DNA reads as TGTGCCAGCAGCTTGGGCCCGCGGAGGGAGCAGTTCTTC. As protein: CASSLGPRREQFF.